Below, one T cell receptor beta chain is given with its context. This clonotype was seen at least ten times. What antigen it recognizes has not been identified. Per-base quality was not reported, and no clone a single base away is much larger than it. These data originate in a study of regulatory T cells in long-lasting Graves disease (TCRdb year 2021). About the full investigation: Antithyroid drugs had been taken for less than 3 months by newly diagnosed Graves' disease patients. Persistent Graves' disease patients were compared with newly diagnosed Graves' disease patients by peripheral blood TCR sequencing and RNA sequencing. The study was conducted in China and was registered as a clinical trial. A total of about 33 samples underwent TCR sequencing: around 13 from persistent and roughly 20 from newly diagnosed Graves' disease patients. What the study reported, not specific to this receptor: Sequencing and analysis were limited to the TCR beta chain. The small sample size was acknowledged by the authors as a limitation that may reduce accuracy. Persistent Graves' disease patients showed lower TCR Shannon entropy and fewer highly expanded clones than newly diagnosed patients, suggesting clonal expansion. Patients with persistent disease shared more public clonotypes (fewer than 3,000) than newly diagnosed patients did (nearly 1,000). Because the primary lesion, thyroid tissue, could not be accessed, the study looked at peripheral blood alone. TRBV28, TRBJ1-2 and TRBJ2-5 were preferentially used in persistent disease, while TRBV20-1 and TRBJ2-1 were favored in newly diagnosed disease.

Preparation of the library involved multiplex PCR. TCRdb names Illumina HiSeq 4000 as the instrument used. iRepertoire HTBI primers and Arm-PCR amplification of CDR3 regions were used to construct TCR beta libraries. Before sequencing, the PCR products went through gel purification. The authors' analysis ran thus. Across samples, approximately 68 TRBV and over 11 TRBJ segments were identified and used for gene usage analysis of CDR3 amino acid clonotypes. COPE and FqMerger were used to merge filtered high-quality paired reads into contigs. BLAST was used to align contigs to the IMGT TRBV, TRBD and TRBJ reference genes, and CDR3 was defined following IMGT. Any clonotype with a frequency above 0.1% was classified as a highly expanded clone. Repertoire diversity was measured by Shannon entropy, and V-J evenness by the Gini coefficient. Public clonotypes were defined as clonotypes shared by more than one individual. The raw public reads went through TCRdb reprocessing: fastp at Q25, MiXCR clone calling, in-frame beta chains kept. CDR3 protein sequences are deduplicated, and each keeps its most common genes and DNA. The V and J calls reflect TCRdb's pipeline rather than the authors' work. For this sample there are roughly 530,000 distinct CDR3 sequences; about 16% appear just once. Clones ranked in the top ten supply more than 20% of the sample.

The time point label here, explained by the study, means: newly diagnosed GD, antithyroid drugs for less than 3 months. For both TCR sequencing and RNA sequencing, RNA was extracted from PBMCs in TRIzol. Graves' disease was diagnosed according to American Thyroid Association guidelines. Patients were recruited from an endocrinology department in Xi'an, China. Each patient gave 7.5 to 10 milliliters of peripheral blood, collected in an EDTA anticoagulant tube. PBMCs were isolated by Ficoll Paque Plus density gradient separation without further T cell sorting. An Agilent 2100 Bioanalyzer and agarose gel were used to check RNA quality, and a NanoDrop 2000 was used to measure RNA concentration. The CDR3, from cysteine to phenylalanine, totals 20 residues. The DNA shown is the 60-base CDR3, in frame from base 1. CDR1 and CDR2 were assigned from the germline V gene (reference sequence) as LGHDT and YNNKEL. From V the trimming removes 1 base and from J it removes 0 bases, while the gene matches leave 13 bases of the junction unaccounted for.

This sample was also put to use in a study of T cells in Graves' hyperthyroidism and ophthalmopathy. Reported in the second study: Stable Graves' hyperthyroidism was defined as the absence of progression to ophthalmopathy over 18 months of follow-up. Hyperthyroidism patients were newly diagnosed, had a disease duration of under 2 months, and were aged 18 to 65 years. The study excluded patients with uncontrolled infections, other autoimmune diseases, pregnancy or lactation. Clinical symptoms, serum thyroxine and TRAb, thyroid ultrasound, and orbital computed tomography formed the basis for the diagnoses. The first round of RT-PCR for the TCR CDR3 was performed with the HTBI primer set and the Qiagen OneStep RT-PCR kit. Blood samples also contained most of the expanded thyroid clonotypes (frequency above 0.001), which suggests that blood repertoires may reflect thyroid immune responses. Ophthalmopathy was separated from stable hyperthyroidism by a 13 V-J signature model, with just over 85% sensitivity and about 81% specificity obtained in cross-validation and 80%/75% obtained in testing. In validation, progression to ophthalmopathy was predicted by the model with 70% to 71% sensitivity and roughly 76% specificity, a median of about 6 months before onset. To identify TCR V-J signatures that set the groups apart, the researchers used a discovery cohort of roughly 100 patients, made up of around 40 with Graves' ophthalmopathy and 57 with stable Graves' hyperthyroidism. Whether ophthalmopathy could be predicted prospectively was tested in an independent validation cohort made up of approximately 19 hyperthyroidism patients plus 17 patients who later progressed to ophthalmopathy. The 100 discovery patients were randomly split 7:3 into training and test sets. Thyroid tissue and blood T-cell repertoires from several Graves' hyperthyroidism patients were also compared in the study. Once sampling was done, hyperthyroidism patients were given methimazole at a starting dose of 30 mg daily, whereas ophthalmopathy patients were given high-dose intravenous methylprednisolone. Libraries were constructed in a second round of multiplex PCR, after which size selection and purification were performed. The libraries were sequenced on an Illumina HiSeq2000 using paired-end 100 bp reads. SOAPnuke was used to process the raw data, throwing out any read that contained adapters or uncalled bases, had a mean Phred below 15, or lacked an exact constant-primer or identifier match. High-quality paired reads were merged with COPE v1.2.5, and unique nucleotide sequences were defined as clonotypes. MiTCR v1.1 was used to align the clonotypes against IMGT TRBV, TRBD and TRBJ reference segments. The analysis was restricted to V-J combinations with a frequency above 0.0001, which together covered just over 98% of the repertoires. The TCS score was defined as the ratio of F50 (clonal expansion) to E x V (chaos), calculated using BLOSUM62-based TCRdist between CDR3 peptides within each V-J. Welch's t-statistics and random forest reduced fewer than 550 V-J features to 10 to 15, which were used in a naive Bayes classifier (R e1071). Sample size was not statistically predetermined, and investigators were not blinded to group allocation. The paper describes TCR Vbeta CDR3 sequencing of fewer than 150 peripheral blood samples, made up of 43 ophthalmopathy patients, approximately 73 hyperthyroidism patients and 17 progressor patients.

This receptor was taken from a woman aged 40 to 65 with Graves disease. Donor details come from another sample of the same person, matched by shared clones. The chain is assembled from TRBV3-1 and TRBJ2-3, with 10 central nucleotides matching TRBD2. The sequencing here drew on peripheral blood mononuclear cells (PBMCs), taken at new diagnosis, from a patient treated with antithyroid drugs. The CDR3 corresponds to CASSQAIPGLATLSTDTQYF. The DNA is as follows: TGTGCCAGCAGCCAAGCCATTCCGGGACTAGCGACCCTCAGCACAGATACGCAGTATTTT.